The TCR beta chain described here comes from a study of cytomegalovirus exposure and HLA in healthy donors. V shed 4 bases and J 3 bases; nucleotides not matched to a gene: 8. Germline values: CDR1 SGHTA, CDR2 FQGTGA. This CDR3 has 17 amino acids. Primers: 60 Vbeta forward and 13 Jbeta reverse. TCRdb's table, derived via immunoSEQ multiplex PCR, lists solely in-frame clones and lacks some. The data hold under 150,000 clones, with 78% observed a single time. The sample was PBMCs. The J gene is TRBJ2-3, the V gene TRBV7-3; TRBD2 aligns across 12 bases. This TCR was sampled from a woman between 35 and 50 years old in good health and CMV-seronegative. The CDR3 loop is CASSSGTSGRGTDTQYF. The CDR3 nucleotides are TGTGCCAGCAGCTCCGGGACTAGCGGGCGGGGAACAGATACGCAGTATTTT.